Given below is one T cell receptor (beta chain) in context. Its matching antigen is unknown. This entry comes from a study of shared clonotypes between healthy human individuals. Points from the study as a whole: A few donors held approximately 4.6% of naive CD4 clonotypes in common.

This CDR3 comprises 15 residues. V trimming: 1 base; J trimming: 5 bases; junction bases outside the gene matches: 5. CDR1 and CDR2 (germline): LGHNA, YNFKEQ. Repertoires were generated with immunoSEQ multiplex PCR, while TCRdb's copy carries only in-frame clones and drops some. The sample yields about 700,000 clones, about 74% seen once. The sequence derives from a woman in her 30s in good health. Sequencing was done on a sample of memory CD4+ T cells sorted from blood. Subset noted: CD45RA-negative fraction. The gene calls are TRBV4-2 and TRBJ2-5, with 9 bases aligning to TRBD2. The DNA for the CDR3 is TGTGCCAGCAGCCAAGGAAGCGGGAGGTCGGAGACCCAGTACTTC. Translation: CASSQGSGRSETQYF.